This T cell receptor (beta chain) was retrieved from a study of blood T cell repertoires in COVID-19. Data came from immunoSEQ multiplex PCR; TCRdb stores just in-frame clones and leaves some out. The sample carries approximately 130,000 clones, almost 70% recorded once. Germline CDR1 and CDR2: MNHNS and SASEGT. Trimming removed 1 base from V and 1 base from J, with 13 bases in between. This CDR3 spans 16 amino acids. V usage is TRBV6-1 and J usage is TRBJ1-2; unclear D gene. This clonotype was sampled from a woman aged 70-85 years with acute or convalescent COVID-19. Sequenced: peripheral blood. The CDR3 loop is CASSEVEALDNYGYTF. The CDR3 nucleotides read TGTGCCAGCAGTGAAGTTGAGGCACTCGATAACTATGGCTACACCTTC.